The next 32 T cell receptor beta chains were all read from a single sample in a study of cytomegalovirus exposure and HLA in healthy donors. In the PCR, 60 Vbeta and 13 Jbeta primers were used. Clones were sequenced by immunoSEQ multiplex PCR, and TCRdb holds only the in-frame ones, with some missing. The sample carries roughly 180,000 clones, approximately 80% recorded once. The sample taken for sequencing was PBMCs. The receptors here all came from a woman in her forties or fifties in good health and CMV-seropositive.

The table lists this clone with a few counts. The chain employs TRBV6-5 and TRBJ2-6; 8 bases line up with TRBD1. Germline lookup yields CDR1 MNHEY and CDR2 SVGAGI. Unmatched junction bases numbered 3, after V lost 5 bases and J lost 3 bases. The CDR3 has 15 residues. The CDR3 protein is CASSQDRGGANVLTF. In DNA form, the CDR3 reads TGTGCCAGCAGTCAAGACAGGGGTGGGGCCAACGTCCTGACTTTC.

This chain links TRBV27 with TRBJ1-1; D is possibly TRBD1 (5 bases). CDR1 and CDR2 (germline): MNHEY, SMNVEV (reference sequence). V gave up 5 bases and J gave up 1 base, with 17 bases separating them. There are 16 residues in the CDR3. As DNA, the CDR3 is TGTGCCAGCAGTCGACGTTGGGGGGAGAGGAACACTGAAGCTTTCTTT. Translating it yields CASSRRWGERNTEAFF.

The chain is built from TRBV19 and TRBJ1-2; 7 bases map to TRBD1. Germline CDR1 reads LNHDA; CDR2 reads SQIVND (reference sequence). V was clipped by 4 bases and J by 7 bases; unmatched bases: 15. The CDR3 runs to 16 residues. The CDR3 is CASSSRQGTGNRGYTF. The CDR3 DNA reads TGTGCCAGTAGTAGTCGACAGGGCACGGGTAATCGTGGCTACACCTTC.

The chain couples TRBV19 to TRBJ2-3; D might be TRBD2 (5 bases). Trimming removed 4 bases at V and 5 bases at J, with 10 bases between. The CDR3 spans 13 residues. In germline, CDR1 is LNHDA, CDR2 SQIVND (reference sequence). CDR3 sequence: CASSTLAGDTQYF. The CDR3 DNA is TGTGCCAGTAGTACCCTTGCGGGAGATACGCAGTATTTT.

J is TRBJ2-3 and V is TRBV7-2, with 7 bases that match TRBD2. CDR3 size: 16 residues. Germline CDR1 reads SGHTA; CDR2 reads FQGNSA. V shed 5 bases, J shed 6 bases, and the junction held 14 bases outside the gene matches. CDR3 region: CASSPSGQSGYDTQYF. The CDR3 DNA reads as TGTGCCAGCAGCCCTAGCGGCCAATCCGGGTACGATACGCAGTATTTT.

The rearrangement joins TRBV7-3 to TRBJ1-2; 8 positions match TRBD1. Germline loops: CDR1 SGHTA, CDR2 FQGTGA. The CDR3 has 15 amino acids. Trimming removed 5 bases from V and 4 bases from J; junction bases left unmatched: 9. Here the CDR3 DNA reads TGTGCCAGCAGCCCTGGACAGGGAGAGTTCTATGGCTACACCTTC. Its protein product is CASSPGQGEFYGYTF. Variable domain in full (rest from reference TRBV7-3 and TRBJ1-2): GAGVSQTPSNKVTEKGKYVELRCDPISGHTALYWYRQSLGQGPEFLIYFQGTGAADDSGLPNDRFFAVRPEGSVSTLKIQRTERGDSAVYLCASSPGQGEFYGYTFGSGTRLTVV.

The rearrangement uses TRBV5-1 and TRBJ2-2; D uncertain. Looked up from germline, CDR1 is SGHRS and CDR2 is YFSETQ. There are 16 residues in the CDR3. V was pared by 1 base and J by 2 bases, with 12 bases between. CDR3 loop: CASSLWVTSNTGELFF. In nucleotides, the CDR3 is TGCGCCAGCAGCTTGTGGGTGACAAGCAACACCGGGGAGCTGTTTTTT.

The V gene is TRBV7-9, the J gene TRBJ2-2, with D possibly matching TRBD2 (5 bases). The CDR3 runs to 13 residues. The V gene lost 2 bases and the J gene lost 10 bases, with 11 bases spanning the gap. Germline V CDR1 and CDR2: SEHNR, FQNEAQ (reference sequence). The CDR3: CASSLQDWSELFF. In nucleotides, the CDR3 is TGTGCCAGCAGCTTACAGGACTGGTCGGAGCTGTTTTTT.

This clone has just one count. The chain uses TRBV28 and TRBJ1-2; TRBD1 aligns across 8 bases. Germline CDR1 MDHEN, CDR2 SYDVKM. V dropped 4 bases and J dropped 4; count of bases not matched to a gene: 17. CDR3 length: 18 residues. The CDR3 reads CASSSQDREARPGYGYTF. Written as DNA, the CDR3 is TGTGCCAGCAGTTCTCAGGACAGGGAGGCCCGCCCGGGCTATGGCTACACCTTC.

V usage is TRBV7-2 and J usage is TRBJ2-5; D not resolved. The CDR3 length is 17 residues. Trimming removed 1 base from V and 2 bases from J, with 17 bases in between. Germline V lookup: CDR1 SGHTA, CDR2 FQGNSA. The CDR3 region is CASSLGLGTGIQETQYF. DNA for the CDR3: TGTGCCAGCAGCTTAGGTTTAGGCACGGGTATTCAAGAGACCCAGTACTTC.

J is TRBJ2-7 and V is TRBV19, with D possibly being TRBD1 (6 bases). Looked up from germline, CDR1 is LNHDA and CDR2 is SQIVND (reference sequence). The CDR3 consists of 11 residues. V lost 4 bases to trimming and J lost 8 bases, with 9 bases between them. The CDR3, as DNA: TGTGCCAGTAGTACCGGACAGAAGCAGTACTTC. Encoded protein: CASSTGQKQYF.

The chain recombines TRBV5-5 with TRBJ2-1, with 12 bases lining up with TRBD2. Trimming took 7 bases from V and 3 from J; bases not matched to a gene: 5. There are 15 residues in the CDR3. Per the germline V gene, CDR1 is SGHKS and CDR2 is YYEKEE (reference sequence). CDR3 DNA sequence: TGTGCCAGCGGATTACTAGCGGGGGGCTACAATGAGCAGTTCTTC. Translating it yields CASGLLAGGYNEQFF.

The chain uses TRBV4-1 and TRBJ2-5; D possibly corresponds to TRBD2 (6 bases). Germline CDR1 and CDR2: MGHRA and YSYEKL. The CDR3 is made up of 17 amino acids. V lost 1 base and J lost 2, with 17 bases in between. CDR3 sequence reads: CASSQGRDWVGQETQYF. CDR3 sequence (DNA): TGCGCCAGCAGCCAAGGGCGGGACTGGGTGGGGCAAGAGACCCAGTACTTC.

This clone appeared a few times. This rearrangement joins TRBV29-1 to TRBJ2-1, with D hard to call. Germline lookup yields CDR1 SQVTM and CDR2 ANQGSEA. This CDR3 has 13 residues. The V and J ends lost 4 bases and 0 bases respectively, with 7 bases between them. The CDR3 DNA sequence: TGCAGCGTTGCTTCTAGCTCCTACAATGAGCAGTTCTTC. It is translated as CSVASSSYNEQFF.

Comments on this clone: An end of the junction does not agree with germline; a read error may underlie this. Additional DNA sequences in this sample encode the identical CDR3. The V call is TRBV7-8, the J call TRBJ2-7; D perhaps matches TRBD1 (6 bases). The germline gives CDR1 SGHVS, CDR2 FQNEAQ. This CDR3 has 15 residues. The CDR3 sequence: CASSSYRDIGDEQYF. In nucleotides, the CDR3 is TGTGCAAGCAGCTCCTACCGGGACATCGGGGACGAGCAGTACTTC.

The chain uses TRBV9 and TRBJ1-6, with a possible D match to TRBD1 (6 bases). The CDR3 covers 16 residues. V lost 0 bases, J lost 6 bases, and 13 bases lay in between. Germline V gives CDR1 SGDLS, CDR2 YYNGEE. The CDR3 protein is CASSVGTASINSPLHF. DNA of the CDR3: TGTGCCAGCAGCGTAGGGACAGCGTCAATTAATTCACCCCTCCACTTT.

This clone was counted a few times. This chain uses TRBV6-6 with TRBJ2-1; 7 positions agree with TRBD2. CDR3 length: 13 residues. V lost 8 bases and J lost 1; bases outside the gene matches: 2. Germline V lookup: CDR1 MNHNY, CDR2 SVGAGI (reference sequence). CDR3 bases: TGTGCCAGCCTAGCGGAATCCTACAATGAGCAGTTCTTC. It encodes CASLAESYNEQFF.

Concerning this clone itself: Other DNA sequences from this sample encode an identical CDR3 as well. V gene TRBV19 combines with J gene TRBJ2-7; 12 nucleotides line up with TRBD2. The CDR3 is made up of 16 amino acids. The ends lost 4 bases at V and 0 bases at J; junction bases unmatched: 4. Germline CDR1 LNHDA, CDR2 SQIVND (reference sequence). The CDR3 region is CASSTRTSGISYEQYF. The DNA for the CDR3 is TGTGCCAGTAGTACGCGGACTAGCGGGATCTCCTACGAGCAGTACTTC.

This chain uses TRBV5-1 with TRBJ2-1, with 9 bases lining up with TRBD1. Trimming took 3 bases from V and 5 from J; bases not matched to a gene: 6. The CDR3 is made up of 15 amino acids. CDR1 is SGHRS and CDR2 is YFSETQ in the germline V gene. CDR3 nucleotides: TGCGCCAGCAGCTGGGCGGGACAGGGTAACAATGAGCAGTTCTTC. This gives the protein CASSWAGQGNNEQFF.

The V call is TRBV5-1, the J call TRBJ2-1, with 13 bases that match TRBD2. From germline, CDR1 is SGHRS and CDR2 YFSETQ. V lost 5 bases, J lost 1 base, and 12 bases stayed unmatched. The CDR3 is 19 amino acids. In DNA form, the CDR3 reads TGCGCCAGCAGTCTAAGACTAGCGGGAGGCGGGGGGTCCTACAATGAGCAGTTCTTC. Amino acids: CASSLRLAGGGGSYNEQFF.

The chain joins TRBV2 to TRBJ2-5, with 7 bases matching TRBD1. This CDR3 contains 16 residues. V lost 6 bases, J lost 4 bases, and 14 bases stayed unmatched. Germline V lookup: CDR1 SNHLY, CDR2 FYNNEI. The CDR3 DNA is TGTGCCAGCAGACAGCGCTCAGGACAGGTGGGAGAGACCCAGTACTTC. It specifies CASRQRSGQVGETQYF.

This clone has a handful of counts. The chain joins TRBV29-1 to TRBJ1-1; D ambiguous. Germline CDR1 reads SQVTM; CDR2 reads ANQGSEA. The V end lost 5 bases, the J end lost 5 bases, and 18 bases lay between the germline ends. The CDR3 has 14 residues. The CDR3 sequence: CSVSDTTGGTEAFF. CDR3 DNA sequence: TGCAGCGTTTCTGATACGACGGGAGGGACTGAAGCTTTCTTT.

The CDR3 coding sequence is TGTGCCAGCAGTTTATCGGGGAACAATCAGCCCCAGCATTTT. This sequence encodes CASSLSGNNQPQHF. The chain employs TRBV28 and TRBJ1-5; no reliable D call. This CDR3 comprises 14 residues. CDR1 and CDR2 from the germline V gene are MDHEN and SYDVKM. The V end lost 1 base, the J end lost 3 bases, and 7 bases lay between the germline ends.

CDR3 loop: CASSIAGRGDIQYF. In DNA, the CDR3 is TGTGCCAGTAGTATCGCGGGGCGCGGGGACATTCAGTACTTC. V usage is TRBV19 and J usage is TRBJ2-4; D possibly corresponds to TRBD2 (6 bases). The germline CDR1 and CDR2 sequences are LNHDA and SQIVND (reference sequence). The V gene lost 3 bases and the J gene lost 8 bases, with 14 bases spanning the gap. This CDR3 contains 14 residues.

Notes on this clone: An end of the junction does not agree with germline; a read error may underlie this. The sample contains more than one DNA sequence encoding this CDR3. The chain has TRBV2 and TRBJ1-1; weak D call: TRBD1 (6 bases). The germline CDR1 and CDR2 sequences are SNHLY and FYNNEI. The CDR3 is 14 residues long. The CDR3 region is CASSADRRNTEAFF. In DNA form, the CDR3 reads TGTGCCAGCAGTGCCGACAGGAGGAACACCGAAGCTTTCTTT. The full variable domain, in which reference TRBV2 and TRBJ1-1 provide the parts outside the CDR3, is EPEVTQTPSHQVTQMGQEVILRCVPISNHLYFYWYRQILGQKVEFLVSFYNNEISEKSEIFDDQFSVERPDGSNFTLKIRSTKLEDSAMYFCASSADRRNTEAFFGQGTRLTVV.

This chain links TRBV5-1 with TRBJ2-3; D not resolved. Germline-derived CDR1 and CDR2 are SGHRS and YFSETQ. Trimming took off 5 bases at V and 3 bases at J, with 7 bases between the two ends. CDR3 length: 12 residues. The CDR3 region is CASSLETDTQYF. The DNA of the CDR3 is TGCGCCAGCAGTCTAGAGACAGATACGCAGTATTTT.

V and J are TRBV6-5 and TRBJ2-1; 10 nucleotides agree with TRBD2. This CDR3 comprises 14 residues. Germline V gene sequence: CDR1 MNHEY, CDR2 SVGAGI. V gave up 6 bases and J gave up 15 bases; unmatched junction bases: 14. CDR3 in amino acids: CASRRGLASPDRFF. The CDR3 DNA is TGTGCCAGCAGGAGGGGACTAGCGAGCCCGGATCGGTTCTTC.

This sequence joins TRBV7-3 and TRBJ2-2, with TRBD2 identical over 11 bases. V was clipped by 6 bases and J by 6 bases; unmatched bases: 3. Germline V gene data show CDR1 as SGHTA and CDR2 as FQGTGA. The CDR3 totals 14 residues. As DNA, the CDR3 is TGTGCCAGCAGTAGCGGGAGGGCCCCCGGGGAGCTGTTTTTT. Translation: CASSSGRAPGELFF.

This chain links TRBV6-5 with TRBJ2-3, with 9 nucleotides matching TRBD2. Germline values: CDR1 MNHEY, CDR2 SVGAGI. This CDR3 region has 15 residues. Trimming took 8 bases from V and 2 from J; bases not matched to a gene: 8. The CDR3 spells CASRLLAGITDTQYF. In DNA, the CDR3 is TGTGCCAGCCGACTTCTAGCGGGGATCACAGATACGCAGTATTTT.

This clone was recorded a few times. V gene TRBV4-3 combines with J gene TRBJ2-3; 10 bases line up with TRBD2. V was pared by 4 bases and J by 4 bases, with 5 bases of the junction left unmatched. The CDR3 is 15 residues long. Germline-derived CDR1 and CDR2 are LGHNA and YSLEER. CDR3: CASSRTSGTADTQYF. CDR3 coding DNA: TGCGCCAGCAGCCGAACTAGCGGGACCGCAGATACGCAGTATTTT.

The DNA of the CDR3 is TGTGCCAGATTGATAAGTGCGGCGTATGGCTACACCTTC. Its protein is CARLISAAYGYTF. V is TRBV11-3 and J is TRBJ1-2; no firm D call. The CDR3 runs to 13 residues. Trimming removed 9 bases at V and 5 bases at J, with 16 bases between. From germline, CDR1 is SGHNT and CDR2 YENEEA.

The chain carries TRBV10-3 and TRBJ2-2; 7 positions agree with TRBD1. The ends lost 3 bases at V and 6 bases at J; junction bases unmatched: 10. In germline, CDR1 is ENHRY, CDR2 SYGVKD. CDR3 length: 16 residues. The CDR3 spells CAISDHGQEYSGELFF. Written as DNA, the CDR3 is TGTGCCATCAGTGACCATGGACAGGAATATTCCGGGGAGCTGTTTTTT.